This TCR beta chain was identified in a study of liver allograft versus peripheral blood T cells. Study-level background: The study compared liver allograft T cell receptor repertoires against peripheral blood repertoires of liver transplant recipients.

TCRdb re-called the reads through MiXCR, storing one row per CDR3 protein. The sample lists fewer than 15,000 distinct CDR3 sequences; less than 20% were seen once. This clonotype was found a few times. Germline lookup yields CDR1 SEHNR and CDR2 FQNEAQ (reference sequence). The CDR3 spans 15 residues. V shed 7 bases and J shed 0 bases, with 13 bases lying between them. The origin of this receptor is a human patient who had a liver transplant. Some T cells may have come from the graft donor. The chain recombines TRBV7-9 with TRBJ1-3; the D gene is possibly TRBD1 (5 bases). The CDR3 sequence: CASTSGLLSGNTIYF. The DNA for the CDR3 is TGTGCCAGCACCTCGGGACTGCTCTCTGGAAACACCATATATTTT.